These 6 T cell receptor beta chains were all obtained from the same sample, sequenced in a study of CD8 T cells in Susac syndrome. RNA, at about 0.45 to 1 ug, was reverse transcribed with random hexamers. One entry per CDR3 protein, called by TCRdb with MiXCR from the immunoSEQ multiplex PCR reads. The repertoire holds about 120,000 distinct CDR3 sequences, with about 90% as singletons. The specimen sequenced was CD8+ T cells from PBMCs. The receptors originated from a human donor in good health.

V and J are TRBV27 and TRBJ2-1; 11 bases are shared with TRBD2. The CDR3 has 17 amino acids. V trimming: 6 bases; J trimming: 5 bases; junction bases outside the gene matches: 12. Germline V gene lookup returns CDR1 MNHEY and CDR2 SMNVEV (reference sequence). Here the CDR3 DNA reads TGTGCCAGCAGCAAAGGGTTGACTAGCGGGACAAACAATGAGCAGTTCTTC. Translating gives CASSKGLTSGTNNEQFF.

This clonotype was detected once. The V gene is TRBV23-1, the J gene TRBJ1-2; the match to TRBD1 covers 7 bases. TRBV23-1 is an ORF; its function is uncertain. Trimming at V came to 3 bases and at J to 4 bases, leaving 5 bases not matched to a gene. The CDR3 is 14 residues long. CDR3 residues: CASSQPTGFYGYTF. As DNA, the CDR3 is TGCGCCAGCAGTCAGCCGACAGGGTTCTATGGCTACACCTTC.

This chain links TRBV7-8 with TRBJ2-3; D not resolved. V was pared by 3 bases and J by 5 bases, with 3 bases between. CDR1 is SGHVS, CDR2 FQNEAQ, per germline. This CDR3 has 11 amino acids. The CDR3 spells CASSLVDTQYF. DNA for the CDR3: TGTGCCAGCAGCTTGGTAGATACGCAGTATTTT.

The rearrangement joins TRBV6-5 to TRBJ1-2; 10 bases align to TRBD1. Germline CDR1 reads MNHEY; CDR2 reads SVGAGI. The V segment lost 2 bases and the J segment 4 bases; nucleotides outside the gene matches: 4. The CDR3 is made up of 15 amino acids. This CDR3 reads CASSYRDRGFYGYTF. CDR3 sequence (DNA): TGTGCCAGCAGTTACCGGGACAGGGGATTCTATGGCTACACCTTC.

The chain carries TRBV28 and TRBJ1-5; 9 nucleotides line up with TRBD1. CDR3 size: 15 residues. The V gene end was trimmed by 5 bases and the J gene end by 1 base; junction bases not matched to a gene: 3. Germline CDR1 MDHEN, CDR2 SYDVKM. CDR3 sequence reads: CASSRTGASNQPQHF. CDR3 DNA: TGTGCCAGCAGTCGGACAGGGGCAAGCAATCAGCCCCAGCATTTT.

This chain uses TRBV20-1 with TRBJ1-5, with D possibly TRBD1 on 5 matching bases. The CDR3 sequence is 14 residues long. CDR1 is DFQATT, CDR2 SNEGSKA, per germline (reference sequence). Trimming shortened V by 3 bases and J by 3 bases, and 12 bases separated the two germline ends. As DNA, the CDR3 is TGCAGTGCTAGGACCGGGACCCACAATCAGCCCCAGCATTTT. Its translation: CSARTGTHNQPQHF.